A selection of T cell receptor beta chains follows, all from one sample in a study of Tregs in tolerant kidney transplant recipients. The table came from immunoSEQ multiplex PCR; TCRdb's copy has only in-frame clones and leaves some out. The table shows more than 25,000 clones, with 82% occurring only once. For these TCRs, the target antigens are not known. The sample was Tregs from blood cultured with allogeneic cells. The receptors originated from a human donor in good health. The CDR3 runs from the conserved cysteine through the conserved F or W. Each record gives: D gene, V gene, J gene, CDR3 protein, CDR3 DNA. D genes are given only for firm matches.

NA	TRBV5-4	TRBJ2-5	CASSLGSGTQYF	TGTGCCAGCAGCTTGGGTAGCGGGACCCAGTACTTC
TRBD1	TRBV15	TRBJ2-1	CATSRDVLKDRDNEQFF	TGTGCCACCAGCAGAGATGTCTTAAAGGACAGGGACAATGAGCAGTTCTTC
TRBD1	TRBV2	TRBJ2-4	CASSEDRGYIQYF	TGTGCCAGCAGTGAAGACAGGGGGTACATTCAGTACTTC
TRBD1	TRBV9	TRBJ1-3	CASSPLTGTRTGDTIYF	TGTGCCAGCAGCCCTCTTACAGGGACGAGGACAGGGGACACCATATATTTT
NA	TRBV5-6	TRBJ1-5	CASSLWGLAQPQHF	TGTGCCAGCAGCTTGTGGGGTCTGGCTCAGCCCCAGCATTTT
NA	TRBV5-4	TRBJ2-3	CASSLVKGGVISSTDTQYF	TGTGCCAGCAGCTTGGTCAAAGGGGGGGTAATCTCTAGCACAGATACGCAGTATTTT
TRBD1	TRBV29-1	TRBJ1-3	CSVRDRGGNTIYF	TGCAGCGTGCGGGACAGGGGTGGAAACACCATATATTTT
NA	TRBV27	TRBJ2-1	CASRFKGELYNEQFF	TGTGCCAGCAGATTCAAGGGGGAGCTCTACAATGAGCAGTTCTTC
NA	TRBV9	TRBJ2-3	CASSVGGLGTDTQYF	TGTGCCAGCAGCGTAGGGGGCTTAGGGACAGATACGCAGTATTTT
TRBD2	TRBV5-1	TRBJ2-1	CASSSGTTAYNEQFF	TGCGCCAGCAGCAGTGGGACTACCGCCTACAATGAGCAGTTCTTC